A selection of T cell receptor beta chains follows, all from one sample in a study of T cells in localized non-small cell lung cancer. Profiling relied on immunoSEQ multiplex PCR, and the TCRdb table lists in-frame clones only, not all of them. The data contain approximately 15,000 clones, nearly 90% of them singletons. The specimen comprised peripheral blood mononuclear cells, sampled before any cancer treatment. The receptors come from a woman aged 40-69 years with stage III lung adenocarcinoma. The CDR3 runs from the conserved cysteine through the conserved F or W. The order of the fields is D gene, J gene, V gene, clone size, CDR3 protein, CDR3 DNA. A D gene is named only where the DNA matches it firmly. Not all rows give a size; the values are once, few, many and, for expanded clones, a class.

TRBD1 TRBJ2-7 TRBV4-1 NA CASSRGTASSYEQYF TGCGCCAGCAGCCGAGGGACAGCTAGCTCCTACGAGCAGTACTTC
TRBD1 TRBJ1-6 TRBV10-3 NA CAISGQGPHNSPLHF TGTGCCATCAGTGGACAGGGGCCTCATAATTCACCCCTCCACTTT
NA TRBJ2-7 TRBV5-1 NA CASSLQRVRPYEQYF TGCGCCAGCAGCTTGCAACGCGTCCGACCCTACGAGCAGTACTTC
NA TRBJ2-6 TRBV5-1 NA CASSYRDLLSGANVLTF TGCGCCAGCAGCTACCGGGATTTACTCTCTGGGGCCAACGTCCTGACTTTC
TRBD1 TRBJ2-3 TRBV18 NA CASSPDRGLGDTQYF TGTGCCAGCTCACCGGACAGGGGGCTTGGAGATACGCAGTATTTT
TRBD1 TRBJ1-4 TRBV7-2 NA CASSLMTGNHEKLFF TGTGCCAGCAGCCTAATGACAGGGAACCATGAAAAACTGTTTTTT
NA TRBJ2-1 TRBV11-3 NA CASSLARGNEQFF TGTGCCAGCAGCTTGGCTAGGGGAAATGAGCAGTTCTTC
NA TRBJ1-1 TRBV20-1 NA CSASGRAEAFF TGCAGTGCTAGCGGACGGGCGGAAGCTTTCTTT
TRBD1 TRBJ2-3 TRBV19 NA CASSRDRGLGDTQYF TGTGCCAGTAGTAGGGACAGGGGGCTGGGAGATACGCAGTATTTT
TRBD1 TRBJ2-6 TRBV27 NA CASGRDRTSGANVLTF TGTGCCAGCGGCCGGGACAGAACCTCTGGGGCCAACGTCCTGACTTTC
TRBD1 TRBJ1-2 TRBV6-5 NA CASRPRQGSNYGYTF TGTGCCAGCAGGCCACGACAGGGATCTAACTATGGCTACACCTTC
TRBD2 TRBJ2-3 TRBV5-6 NA CASSRAGEVGVTDTQYF TGTGCCAGCAGTCGCGCGGGAGAGGTGGGGGTCACAGATACGCAGTATTTT
TRBD1 TRBJ1-5 TRBV28 NA CASSRQGRSQPQHF TGTGCCAGCAGTCGACAGGGAAGAAGTCAGCCCCAGCATTTT
NA TRBJ1-4 TRBV30 once CALYGGATNEKLFF TGTGCCCTTTACGGGGGGGCAACTAATGAAAAACTGTTTTTT
NA TRBJ1-6 TRBV5-6 NA CASSFNESPLHF TGTGCCAGCAGCTTTAATGAGTCACCCCTCCACTTT
NA TRBJ2-2 TRBV9 NA CASSATSNTGELFF TGTGCCAGCAGCGCCACATCGAACACCGGGGAGCTGTTTTTT
NA TRBJ2-2 TRBV7-8 NA CASSAGTFETGELFF TGTGCCAGCAGCGCTGGGACATTTGAGACCGGGGAGCTGTTTTTT
NA TRBJ1-2 TRBV28 NA CASSFSAGLYGYTF TGTGCCAGCAGTTTTAGTGCAGGGCTCTATGGCTACACCTTC
TRBD2 TRBJ2-7 TRBV19 NA CASSIGTSSYEQYF TGTGCCAGTAGTATAGGGACTAGCTCCTACGAGCAGTACTTC
NA TRBJ1-1 TRBV5-1 few CASSLQENTEAFF TGCGCCAGCAGCTTACAGGAGAACACTGAAGCTTTCTTT
NA TRBJ2-1 TRBV21-1 few CASRGEFF TGTGCCAGCAGGGGGGAATTCTTC
NA TRBJ1-1 TRBV28 few CASSLRGTEAFF TGTGCCAGCAGTTTAAGGGGTACTGAAGCTTTCTTT
TRBD1 TRBJ1-1 TRBV29-1 NA CSAETGMNTEAFF TGCAGCGCGGAGACAGGGATGAACACTGAAGCTTTCTTT
TRBD2 TRBJ2-4 TRBV11-3 NA CASSPSGSGGNIQYF TGTGCCAGCAGCCCAAGCGGGAGTGGTGGAAACATTCAGTACTTC
TRBD1 TRBJ1-2 TRBV5-1 NA CASSKGQGVGYTF TGCGCCAGCAGCAAGGGACAGGGTGTTGGCTACACCTTC
NA TRBJ2-7 TRBV28 NA CASRLGAYEQYF TGTGCCAGCCGACTGGGGGCCTACGAGCAGTACTTC
TRBD1 TRBJ2-5 TRBV6-6 once CASSRQGSSRETQYF TGTGCCAGCAGTCGACAGGGGTCTTCCAGAGAGACCCAGTACTTC
NA TRBJ2-3 TRBV5-1 NA CASSLDPDTQYF TGCGCCAGCAGCTTGGATCCAGATACGCAGTATTTT
NA TRBJ2-7 TRBV6-1 NA CASSLSPTAAYEQYF TGTGCCAGCAGCTTAAGCCCGACAGCAGCCTACGAGCAGTACTTC
NA TRBJ2-1 TRBV9 NA CASSVGAYNEQFF TGTGCCAGCAGCGTAGGAGCCTACAATGAGCAGTTCTTC
NA TRBJ1-5 TRBV7-2 NA CASSRDGPNQPQHF TGTGCCAGCAGTCGCGACGGACCCAATCAGCCCCAGCATTTT
NA TRBJ1-1 TRBV7-9 few CASSLVQVNTEAFF TGTGCCAGCAGCTTAGTACAGGTGAACACTGAAGCTTTCTTT
NA TRBJ1-6 TRBV18 NA CASSPDRNSPLHF TGTGCCAGCTCACCGGACCGTAATTCACCCCTCCACTTT
NA TRBJ1-6 TRBV30 NA CAWSEGLGSPLHF TGTGCCTGGAGTGAGGGTTTGGGTTCACCCCTCCACTTT
NA TRBJ1-1 TRBV11-3 NA CASSLEQGTEAFF TGTGCCAGCAGCTTAGAACAGGGCACTGAAGCTTTCTTT
NA TRBJ2-3 TRBV19 once CASSIVRLASTDTQYF TGTGCCAGTAGTATAGTACGGCTAGCGTCCACAGATACGCAGTATTTT
NA TRBJ2-3 TRBV4-1 few CASSQEDWRADTQYF TGCGCCAGCAGCCAAGAGGACTGGAGGGCAGATACGCAGTATTTT
NA TRBJ2-2 TRBV5-1 once CASSLAGTAGGELFF TGCGCCAGCAGCTTGGCCGGGACTGCGGGAGGGGAGCTGTTTTTT
NA TRBJ1-4 TRBV18 NA CASSPEQGYEKLFF TGTGCCAGCTCACCAGAACAGGGTTATGAAAAACTGTTTTTT
NA TRBJ2-1 TRBV9 once CASSVVDTFSYNEQFF TGTGCCAGCAGCGTAGTAGATACGTTCTCCTACAATGAGCAGTTCTTC
NA TRBJ2-1 TRBV5-1 NA CASSLAANEQFF TGCGCCAGCAGCTTGGCGGCTAATGAGCAGTTCTTC
NA TRBJ2-1 TRBV30 NA CAWRRGVRGNEQFF TGTGCCTGGAGAAGGGGGGTCCGTGGCAATGAGCAGTTCTTC
NA TRBJ2-7 TRBV29-1 NA CSATLRDSRYEQYF TGCAGCGCAACTCTCCGGGACTCCAGGTACGAGCAGTACTTC
NA TRBJ2-7 TRBV25-1 NA CASSGSSGSYEQYF TGTGCCAGCAGTGGGTCATCTGGCTCCTACGAGCAGTACTTC
TRBD1 TRBJ1-3 TRBV30 NA CAWSLQGGTIYF TGTGCCTGGAGTCTACAGGGGGGCACCATATATTTT